These 24 T cell receptor beta chains share one sample of origin, sequenced in a study of vaccination and CD4 T cells after COVID-19. Researchers used the Oncomine TCR Beta short-read assay to sequence DNA from cultured CD4+ T cells. MiXCR was run by TCRdb on the PCR reads, yielding one entry per CDR3 protein. The table records about 14,000 distinct CDR3 sequences, roughly 60% of them present only once. These receptors' targets are unknown. Stated treatment: roughly 10-day PBMC culture with coronavirus spike peptide pools or control peptides (ViraFEST assay). Sequences were obtained from CD4+ T cells from blood, cultured in vitro. These receptors originate from a human donor who had recovered from COVID-19.

This clonotype was counted a few times. V gene TRBV6-1 combines with J gene TRBJ1-5; maybe TRBD1 (6 bases). From germline, CDR1 is MNHNS and CDR2 SASEGT. The CDR3 sequence is 15 residues long. Between the trimmed V and J ends, which lost 6 bases and 2 bases, there was a span of 14 bases. CDR3 nucleotides: TGTGCCAGCAGACCACATGGGGGGCGCAATCAGCCCCAGCATTTT. Its translation is CASRPHGGRNQPQHF.

The chain joins TRBV20-1 to TRBJ2-7; 11 bases are shared with TRBD2. The V and J ends lost 6 bases and 4 bases, in that order; junction bases with no gene match: 11. The CDR3 loop spans 15 amino acids. The germline V gene encodes CDR1 DFQATT and CDR2 SNEGSKA (reference sequence). CDR3 coding DNA: TGCAGTGCCCTCGCCCCACTAGCGGGAGTGTACGAGCAGTACTTC. Its translation is CSALAPLAGVYEQYF.

The chain has TRBV7-9 and TRBJ1-5; D unresolved. CDR1 is SEHNR and CDR2 is FQNEAQ in the germline V gene (reference sequence). CDR3 size: 14 residues. Trimming stripped 4 bases from V and 0 bases from J, with 7 bases between. The CDR3 DNA sequence: TGTGCCAGCAGCTGGGATACTAGCAATCAGCCCCAGCATTTT. Its translation: CASSWDTSNQPQHF.

This chain's CDR3 is CAWSVVAGQEQYF. CDR3 in DNA: TGTGCCTGGAGTGTTGTAGCGGGACAAGAGCAGTACTTC. The V call is TRBV30, the J call TRBJ2-7; 8 positions agree with TRBD2. This CDR3 contains 13 residues. Trimming cost V 0 bases and J 7 bases; bases outside gene matches: 5. Germline values: CDR1 GTSNPN, CDR2 SVGIG (reference sequence).

V usage is TRBV21-1 and J usage is TRBJ1-1; no check of the table's D call, TRBD1, against the DNA was made. TRBV21-1 is marked as a pseudogene. CDR3 size: 20 residues. The CDR3 DNA reads as TGTGCCAGCAGCTCCGCCGGGACAGGGAGCGAGGGTGGCGGGTTCCTTGAAGCTTTCTTT. Its translation: CASSSAGTGSEGGGFLEAFF.

CDR3 loop: CALSTGVTQYF. Here the CDR3 DNA reads TGTGCCCTTTCGACAGGCGTGACCCAGTACTTC. This rearrangement joins TRBV30 to TRBJ2-5, with D possibly matching TRBD1 (6 bases). V lost 8 bases, J lost 7 bases, and 14 bases lay in between. Germline assignment: CDR1 GTSNPN and CDR2 SVGIG (reference sequence). The CDR3 is made up of 11 amino acids.

The CDR3 here is CASSISGSFNYEQYF. The CDR3 bases are TGTGCCAGCAGCATTAGCGGGAGCTTCAACTACGAGCAGTACTTC. This sequence joins TRBV7-2 and TRBJ2-7; 9 bases line up with TRBD2. The junction had 8 bases not matched to a gene; V was cut back by 5 bases and J by 3 bases. Germline lookup yields CDR1 SGHTA and CDR2 FQGNSA. CDR3 size: 15 residues.

J is TRBJ1-2 and V is TRBV12-3 or TRBV12-4; D uncertain. This CDR3 spans 15 amino acids. The V end was cut by 1 base, the J end by 4 bases, with 13 bases between. This chain's CDR3 is CASSLGVNRAYGYTF. Here the CDR3 DNA reads TGTGCCAGCAGTTTAGGGGTAAACCGGGCCTATGGCTACACCTTC.

This clonotype appeared a few times. The chain recombines TRBV7-2 with TRBJ1-2; possibly TRBD1 for D (5 bases). V lost 8 bases to trimming and J lost 5 bases, with 12 bases between them. From germline, CDR1 is SGHTA and CDR2 FQGNSA. The length of the CDR3 is 12 residues. The CDR3: CASRTGEYGYTF. DNA of the CDR3: TGTGCCAGCCGAACGGGGGAATATGGCTACACCTTC. The variable domain in full, with the rest retrieved from reference TRBV7-2 and TRBJ1-2, is GAGVSQSPSNKVTEKGKDVELRCDPISGHTALYWYRQSLGQGLEFLIYFQGNSAPDKSGLPSDRFSAERTGGSVSTLTIQRTQQEDSAVYLCASRTGEYGYTFGSGTRLTVV.

This clonotype appeared a few times. The J gene is TRBJ1-2, the V gene TRBV12-3 or TRBV12-4; 8 bases align to TRBD1. This CDR3 is built from 14 residues. V dropped 6 bases and J dropped 3; count of bases not matched to a gene: 6. The CDR3 spells CASSSQQGDYGYTF. CDR3 in DNA: TGTGCCAGCAGCTCACAACAGGGGGACTATGGCTACACCTTC.

This clonotype was counted only a few times. The rearrangement links TRBV4-1 to TRBJ1-6; D possibly corresponds to TRBD1 (6 bases). Germline loops: CDR1 MGHRA, CDR2 YSYEKL. V was trimmed by 5 bases and J by 0 bases, leaving 11 bases between them. CDR3 size: 16 residues. CDR3: CASSSGASSYNSPLHF. DNA for the CDR3: TGCGCCAGCAGCTCGGGGGCCAGCTCCTATAATTCACCCCTCCACTTT.

The chain is built from TRBV14 and TRBJ2-3; D possibly uses TRBD1 or TRBD2 (5 bases each). Trimming left V 1 base short and J 10 bases short, with 15 bases between. The CDR3 covers 14 residues. Looked up from germline, CDR1 is SGHDN and CDR2 is FVKESK. The CDR3 DNA follows: TGTGCCAGCAGCCAAGTGCCGGGGCGCGGTTCGCAGTATTTT. Translation: CASSQVPGRGSQYF. The complete variable domain, with remaining parts taken from reference TRBV14 and TRBJ2-3, reads EAGVTQFPSHSVIEKGQTVTLRCDPISGHDNLYWYRRVMGKEIKFLLHFVKESKQDESGMPNNRFLAERTGGTYSTLKVQPAELEDSGVYFCASSQVPGRGSQYFGPGTRLTVL.

The rearrangement uses TRBV12-3 or TRBV12-4 and TRBJ1-2, with 7 bases matching TRBD1. The CDR3 runs to 15 residues. After removal of 7 bases from V and 3 bases from J, the junction contained 11 bases not matched to a gene. DNA for the CDR3: TGTGCCAGCAACTCAGACAGGGTTGAGGACTATGGCTACACCTTC. Protein sequence: CASNSDRVEDYGYTF.

The chain is built from TRBV21-1 and TRBJ1-2; the table's D call TRBD1 went unverified against the DNA. TRBV21-1 counts as a pseudogene. The CDR3 spans 17 residues. CDR3 coding DNA: TGTGCCAGCAGCAAAGTTGGTCCCGGACCGGATTGCTATGGCTACACCTTC. Translation: CASSKVGPGPDCYGYTF.

This clonotype was counted a single time. V gene TRBV30 combines with J gene TRBJ1-1; TRBD1 is a possible D gene (6 bases). Germline CDR1 is GTSNPN and CDR2 is SVGIG (reference sequence). Trimming removed 0 bases at V and 10 bases at J, with 15 bases between. This CDR3 is built from 13 residues. The CDR3 spells CAWSVQVEGGAFF. CDR3 coding DNA: TGTGCCTGGAGTGTACAAGTAGAGGGGGGAGCTTTCTTT.

About this clonotype itself: One end of the junction fails to match germline, which may point to a read error. The chain recombines TRBV18 with TRBJ2-6; no firm D call. Germline CDR1 is KGHSH and CDR2 is LQKENI. This CDR3 contains 15 residues. CDR3 bases: TGTGCCAGCTCCCCTCCCGGCTCTGAGGCCAACGTCCTGACTTTC. It specifies CASSPPGSEANVLTF.

The chain employs TRBV2 and TRBJ1-1; TRBD1 might be the D (6 bases). Germline values: CDR1 SNHLY, CDR2 FYNNEI. This CDR3 has 14 residues. V was clipped by 7 bases and J by 2 bases, with 14 bases between them. CDR3 DNA: TGTGCCAGCATTTTTACAGGGATTAACACTGAAGCTTTCTTT. The encoded protein is CASIFTGINTEAFF.

This clonotype was observed a few times. The chain has TRBV27 and TRBJ1-1; 8 bases agree with TRBD1. Germline V CDR1 and CDR2: MNHEY, SMNVEV (reference sequence). This CDR3 contains 15 residues. V shed 5 bases, J shed 0 bases, and the junction held 5 bases outside the gene matches. CDR3 nucleotides: TGTGCCAGCAGTGCCCAACAGGGGGTGAACACTGAAGCTTTCTTT. This translates into CASSAQQGVNTEAFF.

This clonotype has only a few counts. V and J are TRBV15 and TRBJ1-2; unclear D gene. Trimming cost V 1 base and J 1 base, with 16 bases left between them. The CDR3 covers 17 residues. Germline assignment: CDR1 LNHNV and CDR2 YYDKDF (reference sequence). The CDR3 is CATSRGGNLALNYGYTF. The CDR3 region has the DNA TGTGCCACCAGCAGAGGAGGAAATCTGGCCCTTAACTATGGCTACACCTTC.

The chain couples TRBV27 to TRBJ2-1; D might be TRBD2 (5 bases). V lost 5 bases and J 8 bases, leaving 13 bases between the germline ends. The CDR3 totals 13 residues. The germline V gene has CDR1 MNHEY and CDR2 SMNVEV (reference sequence). DNA for the CDR3: TGTGCCAGCAGTGGCAAGGAGAGGGATGAGCAGTTCTTC. Residues: CASSGKERDEQFF.

V gene TRBV21-1 combines with J gene TRBJ2-7; the table gives TRBD2 as D, unverified against the DNA. TRBV21-1 is reported as a pseudogene. The CDR3 has 16 amino acids. CDR3 loop: CASSNTPLAILYEQYF. CDR3 DNA: TGTGCCAGCAGCAATACTCCCCTAGCGATACTCTACGAGCAGTACTTC.

This chain uses TRBV27 with TRBJ2-2; D is perhaps TRBD1 (5 bases). V dropped 7 bases and J dropped 3 bases, with 18 bases sitting between them. Germline V gives CDR1 MNHEY, CDR2 SMNVEV (reference sequence). This CDR3 is 16 amino acids long. In DNA, the CDR3 is TGTGCCAGCACCCCTCGGACATACCGAGACACCGGGGAGCTGTTTTTT. Protein sequence: CASTPRTYRDTGELFF.

The genes are TRBV20-1 and TRBJ1-5; D not certain. Germline V CDR1 and CDR2: DFQATT, SNEGSKA (reference sequence). CDR3 length: 12 residues. Trimming removed 3 bases from V and 5 bases from J, with 8 bases in between. CDR3 loop: CSASILDQPQHF. The CDR3 nucleotides read TGCAGTGCTAGTATACTGGATCAGCCCCAGCATTTT.

This clonotype was found once. V gene TRBV19 combines with J gene TRBJ2-1; D remains ambiguous. The CDR3 is made up of 15 amino acids. V shed 2 bases and J shed 0 bases, with 8 bases lying between them. Germline V gives CDR1 LNHDA, CDR2 SQIVND (reference sequence). The CDR3 protein is CASSIQLSSYNEQFF. The CDR3 nucleotides are TGTGCCAGTAGTATACAGTTGAGCTCCTACAATGAGCAGTTCTTC.